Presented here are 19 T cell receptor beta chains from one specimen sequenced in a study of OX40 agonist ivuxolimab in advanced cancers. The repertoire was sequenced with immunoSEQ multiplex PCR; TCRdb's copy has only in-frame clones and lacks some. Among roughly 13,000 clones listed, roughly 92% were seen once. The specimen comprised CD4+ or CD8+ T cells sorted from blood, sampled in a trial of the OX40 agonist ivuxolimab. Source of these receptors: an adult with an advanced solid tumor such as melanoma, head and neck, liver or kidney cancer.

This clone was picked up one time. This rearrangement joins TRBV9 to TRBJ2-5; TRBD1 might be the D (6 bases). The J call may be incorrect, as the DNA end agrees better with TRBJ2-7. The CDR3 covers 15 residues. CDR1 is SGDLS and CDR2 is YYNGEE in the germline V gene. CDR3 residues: CASSVETGLSYEQYF. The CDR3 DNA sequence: TGTGCCAGCAGCGTAGAAACAGGGCTTTCCTACGAGCAGTACTTC.

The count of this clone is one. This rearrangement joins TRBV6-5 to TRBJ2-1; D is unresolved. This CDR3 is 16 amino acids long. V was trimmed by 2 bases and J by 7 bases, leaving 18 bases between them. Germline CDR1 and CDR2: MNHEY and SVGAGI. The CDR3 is CASSYDTDARGNEQFF. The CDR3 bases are TGTGCCAGCAGTTACGACACAGATGCCCGTGGGAATGAGCAGTTCTTC.

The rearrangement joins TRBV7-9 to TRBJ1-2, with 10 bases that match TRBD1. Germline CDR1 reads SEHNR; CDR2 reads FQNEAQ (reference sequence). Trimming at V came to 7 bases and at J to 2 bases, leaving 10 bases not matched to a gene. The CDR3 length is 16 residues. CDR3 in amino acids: CASNLSTDRGNYGYTF. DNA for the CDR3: TGTGCCAGCAACCTTTCGACGGACAGGGGGAACTATGGCTACACCTTC. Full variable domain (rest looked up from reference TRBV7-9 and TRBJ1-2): DTGVSQNPRHKITKRGQNVTFRCDPISEHNRLYWYRQTLGQGPEFLTYFQNEAQLEKSRLLSDRFSAERPKGSFSTLEIQRTEQGDSAMYLCASNLSTDRGNYGYTFGSGTRLTVV.

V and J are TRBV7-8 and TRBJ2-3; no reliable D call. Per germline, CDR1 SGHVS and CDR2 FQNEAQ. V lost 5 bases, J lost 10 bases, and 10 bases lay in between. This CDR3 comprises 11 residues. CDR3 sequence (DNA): TGTGCCAGCAGCGGGCCTGATGCGCAGTATTTT. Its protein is CASSGPDAQYF.

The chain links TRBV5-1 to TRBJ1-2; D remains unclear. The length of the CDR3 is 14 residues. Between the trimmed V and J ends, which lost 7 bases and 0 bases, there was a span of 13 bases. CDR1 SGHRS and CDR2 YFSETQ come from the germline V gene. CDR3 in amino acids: CASGDHLANYGYTF. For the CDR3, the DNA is TGCGCCAGCGGCGACCATTTAGCTAACTATGGCTACACCTTC.

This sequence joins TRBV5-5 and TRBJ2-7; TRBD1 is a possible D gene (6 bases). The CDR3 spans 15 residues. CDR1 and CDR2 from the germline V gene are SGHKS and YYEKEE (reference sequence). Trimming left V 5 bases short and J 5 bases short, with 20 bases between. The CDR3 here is CASSPGWGPRDEQYF. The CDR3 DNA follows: TGTGCCAGCAGTCCCGGGTGGGGGCCCCGGGACGAGCAGTACTTC.

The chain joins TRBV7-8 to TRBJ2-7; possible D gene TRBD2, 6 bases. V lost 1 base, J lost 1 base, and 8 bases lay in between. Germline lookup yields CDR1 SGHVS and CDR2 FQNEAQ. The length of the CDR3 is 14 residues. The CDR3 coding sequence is TGTGCCAGCAGCTTAGACCGGGAGTCCTACGAGCAGTACTTC. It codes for CASSLDRESYEQYF.

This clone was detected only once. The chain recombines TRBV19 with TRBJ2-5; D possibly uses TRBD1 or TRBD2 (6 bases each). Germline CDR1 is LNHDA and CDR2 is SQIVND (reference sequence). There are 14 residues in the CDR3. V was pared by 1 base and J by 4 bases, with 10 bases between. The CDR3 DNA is TGTGCCAGTAGTATAGTGGGGGGCGCAGAGACCCAGTACTTC. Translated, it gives CASSIVGGAETQYF.

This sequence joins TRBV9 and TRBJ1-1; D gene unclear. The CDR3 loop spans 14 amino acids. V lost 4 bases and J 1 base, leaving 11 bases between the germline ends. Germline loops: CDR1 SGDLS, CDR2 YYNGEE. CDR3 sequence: CASSPGWGNTEAFF. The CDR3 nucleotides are TGTGCCAGCAGCCCTGGGTGGGGGAACACTGAAGCTTTCTTT.

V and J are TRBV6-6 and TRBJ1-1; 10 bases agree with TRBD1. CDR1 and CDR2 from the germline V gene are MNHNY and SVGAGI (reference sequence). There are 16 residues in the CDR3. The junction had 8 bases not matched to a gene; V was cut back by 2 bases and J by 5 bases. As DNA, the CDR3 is TGTGCCAGCAGTTACCCTGGACAGGGGGGAGGGACTGAAGCTTTCTTT. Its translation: CASSYPGQGGGTEAFF.

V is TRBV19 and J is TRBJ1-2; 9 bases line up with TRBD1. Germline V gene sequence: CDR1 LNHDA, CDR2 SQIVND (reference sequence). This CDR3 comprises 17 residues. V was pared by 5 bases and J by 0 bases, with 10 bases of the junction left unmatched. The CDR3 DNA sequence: TGTGCCAGTAGTGACCGACGACAGGGGGAAGCTAACTATGGCTACACCTTC. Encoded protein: CASSDRRQGEANYGYTF. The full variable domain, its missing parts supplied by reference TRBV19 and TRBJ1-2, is DGGITQSPKYLFRKEGQNVTLSCEQNLNHDAMYWYRQDPGQGLRLIYYSQIVNDFQKGDIAEGYSVSREKKESFPLTVTSAQKNPTAFYLCASSDRRQGEANYGYTFGSGTRLTVV.

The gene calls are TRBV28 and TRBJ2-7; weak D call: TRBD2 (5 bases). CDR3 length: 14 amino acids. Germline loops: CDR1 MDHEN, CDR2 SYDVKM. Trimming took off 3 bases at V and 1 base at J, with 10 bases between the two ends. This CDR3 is CASSFGGQSYEQYF. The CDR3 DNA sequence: TGTGCCAGCAGTTTTGGCGGGCAGTCCTACGAGCAGTACTTC.

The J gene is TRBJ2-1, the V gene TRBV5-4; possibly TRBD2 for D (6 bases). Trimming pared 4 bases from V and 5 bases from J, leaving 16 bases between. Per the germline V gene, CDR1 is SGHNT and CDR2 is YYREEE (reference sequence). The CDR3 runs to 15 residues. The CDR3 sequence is CASSLISGFDNEQFF. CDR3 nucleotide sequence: TGTGCCAGCAGCCTGATTAGCGGATTCGACAATGAGCAGTTCTTC.

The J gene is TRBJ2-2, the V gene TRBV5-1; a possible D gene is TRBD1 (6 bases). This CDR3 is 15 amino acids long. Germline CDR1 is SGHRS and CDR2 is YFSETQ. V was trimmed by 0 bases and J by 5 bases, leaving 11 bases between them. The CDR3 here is CASSLVPRGTGELFF. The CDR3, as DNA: TGCGCCAGCAGCTTGGTCCCGAGGGGGACCGGGGAGCTGTTTTTT.

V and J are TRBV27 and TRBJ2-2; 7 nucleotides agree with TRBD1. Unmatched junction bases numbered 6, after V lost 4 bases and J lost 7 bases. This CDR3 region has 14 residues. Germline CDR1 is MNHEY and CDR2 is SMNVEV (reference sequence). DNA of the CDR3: TGTGCCAGCAGTTACTCTCCAGGGGGCGGGGAGCTGTTTTTT. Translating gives CASSYSPGGGELFF.

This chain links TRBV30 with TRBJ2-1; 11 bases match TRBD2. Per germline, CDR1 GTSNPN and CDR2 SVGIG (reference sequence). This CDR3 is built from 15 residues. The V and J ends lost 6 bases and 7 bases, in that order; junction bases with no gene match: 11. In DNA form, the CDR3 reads TGTGCCTGCAACCTCGGGACTAGCGGAGGAAATGAGCAGTTCTTC. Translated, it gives CACNLGTSGGNEQFF.

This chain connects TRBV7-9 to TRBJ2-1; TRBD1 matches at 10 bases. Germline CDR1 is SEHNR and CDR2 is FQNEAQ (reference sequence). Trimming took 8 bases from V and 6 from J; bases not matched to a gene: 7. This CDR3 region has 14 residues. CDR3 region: CASPGTGEGNEQFF. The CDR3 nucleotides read TGTGCCAGCCCCGGGACAGGGGAGGGCAATGAGCAGTTCTTC.

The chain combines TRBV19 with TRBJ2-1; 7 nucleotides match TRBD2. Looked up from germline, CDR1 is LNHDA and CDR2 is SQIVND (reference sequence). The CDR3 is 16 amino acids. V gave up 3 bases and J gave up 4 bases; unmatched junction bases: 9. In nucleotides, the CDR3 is TGTGCCAGTAGTATGGGTTCGGGCGGGGGTTACAATGAGCAGTTCTTC. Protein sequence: CASSMGSGGGYNEQFF.

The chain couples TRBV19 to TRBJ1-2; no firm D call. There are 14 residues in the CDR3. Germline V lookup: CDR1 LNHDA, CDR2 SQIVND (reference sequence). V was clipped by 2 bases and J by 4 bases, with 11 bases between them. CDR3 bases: TGTGCCAGTAGTATACAGGTTCTCGGCTATGGCTACACCTTC. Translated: CASSIQVLGYGYTF.